This entry describes one T cell receptor (beta chain). Its antigen is currently not known. No much larger clone is present one base from it, and per-base qualities are unavailable. These data belong to a study of T-cell memory formation after mild COVID-19 (dated by TCRdb to 2020 to 2023). Looking at the study overall: TCR sequence clusters from the two donors were largely donor specific. In two donors, T-cell clones that expanded and contracted after mild COVID-19 were tracked by sequencing TCRalpha and TCRbeta repertoires over time. The cohort comprised two young, previously healthy adult volunteers, one female and one male.

Its CDR3 holds 18 amino acids, cysteine through phenylalanine. Only the CDR3 portion is preserved as DNA: 54 bases, with reading frame beginning at the first base. V is pruned by 3 bases and J by 5 bases, leaving 19 bases of the junction without a gene match. CDR1 and CDR2, looked up from the germline V gene, are SGHRS and YFSETQ. Ficoll-Paque density gradient centrifugation was used to isolate PBMCs. The sequencer was an Illumina NovaSeq 6000. cDNA libraries for TCRalpha and TCRbeta were prepared by 5'RACE using constant-segment primers, with sample barcodes and unique molecular identifiers added. RNA was extracted from every sample with Trizol reagent. The libraries were amplified in two PCR steps, and the second step added a second sample barcode and Illumina TruSeq adapters. Libraries were sequenced on an Illumina NovaSeq with 2 x 150 bp paired-end reads. In the original analysis: Reads were demultiplexed and collapsed into UMI-guided consensus sequences with migec v1.2.7. Using mixcr v2.1.11, UMI consensuses were aligned to TRA and TRB V and J templates and then assembled into clonotypes. A clonotype was counted as expanded or contracted only when both edgeR and NoisET called the clonotype significant, with the noise models trained on biological replicates. For edgeR calls, the thresholds were a false discovery rate-adjusted p below 0.01 and a log2 fold-change of 1. PCA with hierarchical clustering of max-normalized trajectories of the 1000 most abundant clonotypes was used as exploratory dynamics analysis. Each responding clone was given a CD4 or CD8 phenotype based on the CD4+ and CD8+ repertoires, which had been sequenced separately. TCRdb applied fastp at Q25 and MiXCR to the public reads, then kept only in-frame beta chains. Identical CDR3 protein sequences are pooled into one entry, listed with their most common genes and DNA. TCRdb assigned the V and J calls; the authors' analysis was not used. This sample is represented by fewer than 650,000 distinct CDR3 sequences; about 20% of them were singletons. About 8.7% of the sample lies in the top ten.

The paper's findings and limits, for the study overall: SARS-CoV-2 specificity was not confirmed for the second-wave clones peaking on day 37. Contracting CD4+ clones were found mainly in CM and EM memory subsets, while CD8+ clones were enriched in EMRA. Only a couple of mild cases were covered by the study, and larger cohorts that include severe cases with pre-infection samples were considered necessary. From day 15 to 85, contracting clones showed balanced CD4/CD8 phenotypes, whereas a second wave of clones that expanded from day 15 to 37 leaned towards CD4+. Some responding clones were detected in pre-infection memory, which suggested that pre-existing cross-reactive memory T cells had joined the SARS-CoV-2 response.

Input material: PBMCs or a T cell subset sorted from them (not recorded which). The chain is made from TRBV5-1 and TRBJ2-7; 8 middle bases align to TRBD1. This clonotype was sampled from an adult woman who had mild COVID-19 (a few samples of this study predate the infection). The sample titles of this study are shuffled in the database, so cell type and time point are left out; the donor was told from shared clones. CDR3 region: CASSSSGSKLTGVNEQYF. The DNA sequence reads TGCGCCAGCAGCTCGTCGGGTTCGAAGCTGACAGGGGTCAACGAGCAGTACTTC.